Listed below are T cell receptor beta chains from one sample, sequenced in a study of shared clonotypes between healthy human individuals. Clones were read by immunoSEQ multiplex PCR, and TCRdb kept only the in-frame ones, dropping some. Here the sample spans approximately 500,000 clones, 90% to 97% being singletons. Sequenced: naive CD4+ T cells sorted from blood. The receptor set was obtained from a woman aged 30 to 39 in good health. CDR3s include the opening cysteine and the closing phenylalanine or tryptophan. A D gene is named only where the DNA matches it firmly.

v_gene	j_gene	d_gene	CDR3aa	CDR3nt
TRBV11-2	TRBJ1-3	TRBD1	CASSRNQGQGASGNTIYF	TGTGCCAGCAGCCGCAACCAGGGACAGGGTGCGTCTGGAAACACCATATATTTT
TRBV10-3	TRBJ1-3	NA	CAARETGNTIYF	TGTGCCGCCCGGGAGACTGGAAACACCATATATTTT
TRBV7-6	TRBJ2-1	NA	CASSLVGLPLSSYNEQFF	TGTGCCAGCAGCTTAGTAGGACTACCCTTGAGCTCCTACAATGAGCAGTTCTTC
TRBV25-1	TRBJ2-5	NA	CASSEQWHGQETQYF	TGTGCCAGCAGTGAACAGTGGCACGGGCAAGAGACCCAGTACTTC
TRBV6-1	TRBJ1-2	TRBD1	CASRKQGAYGYTF	TGTGCCAGCAGAAAACAGGGGGCATATGGCTACACCTTC
TRBV9	TRBJ2-7	TRBD2	CASSAPGLATEQYF	TGTGCCAGCAGCGCCCCGGGACTAGCGACCGAGCAGTACTTC
TRBV2	TRBJ2-7	NA	CASSKEMLNSYEQYF	TGTGCCAGCAGCAAAGAGATGTTAAACTCCTACGAGCAGTACTTC
TRBV7-8	TRBJ2-7	NA	CASSKRLPRNSYEQYF	TGTGCCAGCAGCAAGCGTCTGCCGCGGAACTCCTACGAGCAGTACTTC
TRBV11-2	TRBJ2-1	NA	CASSLVYLLGEQFF	TGTGCCAGCAGCTTAGTGTACCTCCTGGGTGAGCAGTTCTTC
TRBV2	TRBJ1-2	NA	CASREGNSWVADYGYTF	TGTGCCAGCAGGGAGGGTAATTCCTGGGTAGCGGACTATGGCTACACCTTC
TRBV4-1	TRBJ1-6	NA	CASSQGTLGADSPLHF	TGCGCCAGCAGCCAAGGGACCCTCGGAGCGGATTCACCCCTCCACTTT
TRBV19	TRBJ2-7	TRBD2	CASSLIAGLTYEQYF	TGTGCCAGTAGTCTCATAGCGGGCCTAACCTACGAGCAGTACTTC
TRBV18	TRBJ1-2	NA	CASSPPGEVRQTTNSGYTF	TGTGCCAGCTCACCCCCAGGAGAGGTCCGACAAACTACTAACTCTGGCTACACCTTC
TRBV9	TRBJ1-1	NA	CASKGSGNTEAFF	TGTGCCAGTAAGGGGTCGGGAAACACTGAAGCTTTCTTT
TRBV19	TRBJ2-1	TRBD2	CASSSEGGPLISYNEQFF	TGTGCCAGTAGCTCGGAGGGAGGGCCCTTGATTAGCTACAATGAGCAGTTCTTC
TRBV2	TRBJ2-5	NA	CASTSDNQETQYF	TGTGCCAGCACATCGGACAACCAAGAGACCCAGTACTTC
TRBV27	TRBJ2-1	NA	CASSFGPLYNEQFF	TGTGCCAGCAGTTTTGGACCGCTCTACAATGAGCAGTTCTTC
TRBV7-9	TRBJ2-1	TRBD2	CASSLLAGVYNEQFF	TGTGCCAGCAGCTTACTAGCGGGAGTGTACAATGAGCAGTTCTTC
TRBV5-1	TRBJ2-7	TRBD1	CASSWGTGAYEQYF	TGCGCCAGCAGCTGGGGGACAGGGGCCTACGAGCAGTACTTC
TRBV7-9	TRBJ2-7	TRBD1	CASSLTGGEGEQYF	TGTGCCAGCAGCTTAACAGGGGGCGAGGGCGAGCAGTACTTC
TRBV19	TRBJ2-7	TRBD1	CASSLWTGSYEQYF	TGTGCCAGTAGCTTGTGGACAGGCAGCTACGAGCAGTACTTC
TRBV7-9	TRBJ1-4	NA	CASSSEGFEKLFF	TGTGCCAGCAGCTCTGAGGGTTTCGAAAAACTGTTTTTT
TRBV7-9	TRBJ2-4	TRBD1	CASSPHPTGLNIQYF	TGTGCCAGCAGCCCACACCCGACAGGGCTGAACATTCAGTACTTC
TRBV4-2	TRBJ2-1	NA	CASSLTAGLTDEQFF	TGTGCCAGCAGCTTAACAGCCGGGCTAACCGATGAGCAGTTCTTC
TRBV4-1	TRBJ2-3	TRBD2	CASSHLPLAEYTDTQYF	TGCGCCAGCAGCCACCTACCACTAGCGGAATACACAGATACGCAGTATTTT
TRBV29-1	TRBJ2-1	TRBD2	CSVHLARTSGRPSQFF	TGCAGCGTCCATCTAGCCCGGACTAGCGGGAGGCCTAGTCAGTTCTTC
TRBV29-1	TRBJ1-1	TRBD1	CSVTGQNLNTEAFF	TGCAGCGTTACGGGACAGAATTTGAACACTGAAGCTTTCTTT
TRBV6-1	TRBJ2-5	NA	CASTPYQETQYF	TGTGCCAGCACTCCGTACCAAGAGACCCAGTACTTC